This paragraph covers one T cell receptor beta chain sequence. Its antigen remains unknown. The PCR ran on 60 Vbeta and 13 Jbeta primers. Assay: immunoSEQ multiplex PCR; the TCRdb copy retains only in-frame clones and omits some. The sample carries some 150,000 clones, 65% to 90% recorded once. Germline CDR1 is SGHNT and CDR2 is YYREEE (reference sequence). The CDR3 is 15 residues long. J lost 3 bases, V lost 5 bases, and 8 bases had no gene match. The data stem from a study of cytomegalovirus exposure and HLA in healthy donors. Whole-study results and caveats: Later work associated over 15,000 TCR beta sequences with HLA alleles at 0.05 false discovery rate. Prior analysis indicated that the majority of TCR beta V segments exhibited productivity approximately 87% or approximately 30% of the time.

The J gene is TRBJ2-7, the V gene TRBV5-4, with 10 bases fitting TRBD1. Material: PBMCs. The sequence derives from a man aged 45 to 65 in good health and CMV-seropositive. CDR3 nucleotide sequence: TGTGCCAGCAGTATGCCGGGACAGGGGTTCTACGAGCAGTACTTC. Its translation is CASSMPGQGFYEQYF.